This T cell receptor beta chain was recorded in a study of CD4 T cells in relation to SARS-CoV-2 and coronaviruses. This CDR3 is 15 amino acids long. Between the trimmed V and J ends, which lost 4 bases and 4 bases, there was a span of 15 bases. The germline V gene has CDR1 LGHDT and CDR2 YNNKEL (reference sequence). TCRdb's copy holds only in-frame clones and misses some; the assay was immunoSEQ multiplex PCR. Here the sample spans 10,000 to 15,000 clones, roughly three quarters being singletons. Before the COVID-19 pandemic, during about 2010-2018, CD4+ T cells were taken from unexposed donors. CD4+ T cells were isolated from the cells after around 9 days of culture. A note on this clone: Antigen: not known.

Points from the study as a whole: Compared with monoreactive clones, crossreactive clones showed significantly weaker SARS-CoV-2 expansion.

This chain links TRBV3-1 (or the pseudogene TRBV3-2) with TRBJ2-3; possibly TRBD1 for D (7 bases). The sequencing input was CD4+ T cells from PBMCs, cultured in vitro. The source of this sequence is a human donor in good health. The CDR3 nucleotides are TGTGCCAGCAGCCGGGACAGAGGGGAGGCAGATACGCAGTATTTT. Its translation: CASSRDRGEADTQYF.